The 9 T cell receptor beta chains in this list originate from one sample, sequenced in a study of T cells expressing NK-cell markers (dated by TCRdb to the early 2020s). To prepare the library, 5' RACE was applied. TCRdb lists the instrument as Illumina HiSeq 2000. TCRdb reanalyzed the reads, keeping one entry per CDR3 protein sequence and omitting DNA. The table kept for this sample lists around 140,000 distinct CDR3 sequences. 9% to 15% of the sample is taken by the ten largest. The sample comprised blood T cells: a sorted CD56 or NKG2C T cell subset, CD4+ or CD8+ T cells, or bulk PBMC T cells (not recorded which). All receptors derive from a man between 18 and 35 years old in good health. Donor details come from another sample of the same person, matched by shared clones.

The chain has TRBV27 and TRBJ2-1; TCRdb's assignment of TRBD2 cannot be checked, as there is no DNA. Germline CDR1 is MNHEY and CDR2 is SMNVEV (reference sequence). This CDR3 is built from 16 residues. CDR3: CASSLGPGTSYNEQFF.

The chain joins TRBV27 to TRBJ2-1. Germline V gene lookup returns CDR1 MNHEY and CDR2 SMNVEV (reference sequence). The CDR3 runs 16 residues. The CDR3 reads CASSLLLGSSYNEQFF.

The V call is TRBV29-1, the J call TRBJ2-7. CDR3 size: 13 residues. The germline gives CDR1 SQVTM, CDR2 ANQGSEA. The CDR3 loop is CSVDTTLGYEQYF.

The rearrangement uses TRBV4-3 and TRBJ2-5; TCRdb lists TRBD2, though no DNA is available to test this call. In germline, CDR1 is LGHNA, CDR2 YSLEER. The CDR3 covers 13 residues. CDR3 region: CASSERTQETQYF.

V and J are TRBV27 and TRBJ2-1; TCRdb returns TRBD2, unconfirmable since there is no DNA. CDR3 length: 16 amino acids. The germline V gene has CDR1 MNHEY and CDR2 SMNVEV (reference sequence). The CDR3 region is CASSPPGRARVDEQFF.

This chain joins TRBV6-6 and TRBJ1-2. The CDR3 covers 11 residues. The V gene's germline CDR1 is MNHNY and CDR2 SVGAGI (reference sequence). CDR3 sequence reads: CASKKSGGYTF.

The chain carries TRBV4-3 and TRBJ2-1; lacking DNA, the TRBD1 call made by TCRdb goes unchecked. The CDR3 contains 14 residues. Germline V lookup: CDR1 LGHNA, CDR2 YSLEER. The CDR3 spells CASSHPTGGNEQFF.

This rearrangement joins TRBV4-1 to TRBJ2-2; as DNA is missing, the TRBD1 call by TCRdb cannot be tested. The CDR3 is made up of 15 amino acids. The V gene's germline CDR1 is MGHRA and CDR2 YSYEKL. The CDR3 loop reads CASSQDPQGVGELFF.

V gene TRBV27 combines with J gene TRBJ2-1; TCRdb designates TRBD2, a call that cannot be tested without DNA. Germline loops: CDR1 MNHEY, CDR2 SMNVEV (reference sequence). This CDR3 spans 16 amino acids. The CDR3 is CASRRVSGGAYNEQFF.